The clone carrying this T cell receptor beta chain was picked up many times. Its antigen is undetermined. Sorting with CD45RO/CCR7/CD25/CD127/CD95/CD27 yielded naive, central memory, regulatory and stem-like memory CD4+ cells. All of the sorted populations showed purity greater than 98%. CDR3 size: 13 residues. Trimming stripped 4 bases from V and 2 bases from J, with 9 bases between. CDR1 is MDHEN, CDR2 SYDVKM, per germline. These data belong to a study of beta chain features in type 1 diabetes. Findings of the study overall: Shorter TCRB CDR3s, moderately but significantly so, were found in Type 1 diabetes patients in all four CD4+ subsets. For TCRB rearrangement, an influence of HLA type remained unresolved here.

The authors reverse transcribed all of the isolated RNA, so sequencing captured expressed TCRB transcripts. Sequencing was performed with immunoSEQ multiplex PCR; in TCRdb, only in-frame clones are kept and a portion is missing. The sample shows nearly 350,000 clones, around 9.7% of them seen only once. Material for sequencing was central memory CD4+ T cells from blood. The sequence was collected from a man aged 25-40 years with type 1 diabetes. This chain joins TRBV28 and TRBJ2-7, with D possibly being TRBD1 (6 bases). CDR3 loop: CASSWYRAYEQYF. The CDR3 nucleotides read TGTGCCAGCAGTTGGTACAGGGCCTACGAGCAGTACTTC.